This T cell receptor beta chain was profiled in a study of blood T cell repertoires in COVID-19. Looking at the study overall: The origin of the acute and convalescent COVID-19 samples was the United States, Italy and Spain.

Source study methods: Quantification of nucleated cells was approximated via reference gene primer amplification. The repertoire was sequenced with immunoSEQ multiplex PCR; TCRdb's copy has only in-frame clones and lacks some. The V and J calls and clone size are taken from that table; D and trimming were inferred from the DNA. The sample lists 490,000 or so clones; 88% were seen once. Participant-given clinical history determined each cohort assignment. The CDR3 extends over 13 amino acids. Germline CDR1 MNHEY, CDR2 SMNVEV (reference sequence). The junction had 1 base not matched to a gene; V was cut back by 2 bases and J by 4 bases.

The receptor's source is a woman aged 60-75 years who had recovered from COVID-19. The sample taken for sequencing was PBMCs or T cells enriched from blood (not recorded which). This rearrangement joins TRBV27 to TRBJ1-2; 7 bases line up with TRBD1. This CDR3 is CASSLKGAYGYTF. The DNA for the CDR3 is TGTGCCAGCAGTTTAAAGGGGGCCTATGGCTACACCTTC.